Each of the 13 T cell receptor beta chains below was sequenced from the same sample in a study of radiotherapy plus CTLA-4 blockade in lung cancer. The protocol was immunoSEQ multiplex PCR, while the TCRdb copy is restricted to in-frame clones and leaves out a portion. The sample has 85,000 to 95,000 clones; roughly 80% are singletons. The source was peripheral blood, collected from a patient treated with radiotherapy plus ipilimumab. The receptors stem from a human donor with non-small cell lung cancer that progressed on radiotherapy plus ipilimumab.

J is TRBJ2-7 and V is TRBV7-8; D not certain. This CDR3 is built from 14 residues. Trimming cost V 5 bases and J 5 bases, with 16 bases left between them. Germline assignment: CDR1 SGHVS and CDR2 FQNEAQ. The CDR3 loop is CASSPHLPSDEQYF. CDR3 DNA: TGTGCCAGCAGCCCACACCTCCCCTCGGACGAGCAGTACTTC.

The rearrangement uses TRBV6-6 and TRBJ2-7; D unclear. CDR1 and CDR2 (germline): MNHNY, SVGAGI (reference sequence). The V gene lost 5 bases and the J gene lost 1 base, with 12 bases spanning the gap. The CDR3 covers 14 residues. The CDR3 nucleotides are TGTGCCAGCAGTCAATTTAAGGATTCCTACGAGCAGTACTTC. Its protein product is CASSQFKDSYEQYF.

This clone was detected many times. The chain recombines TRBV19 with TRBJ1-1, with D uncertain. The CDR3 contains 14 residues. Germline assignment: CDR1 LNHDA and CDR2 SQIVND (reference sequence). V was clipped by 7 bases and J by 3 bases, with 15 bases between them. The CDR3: CASNPDRSYTEAFF. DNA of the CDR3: TGTGCCAGTAACCCGGACCGCAGCTACACTGAAGCTTTCTTT.

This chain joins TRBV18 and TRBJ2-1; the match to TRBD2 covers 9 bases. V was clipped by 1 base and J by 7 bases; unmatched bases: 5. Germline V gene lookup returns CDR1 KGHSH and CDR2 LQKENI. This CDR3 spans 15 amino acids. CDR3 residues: CASSPQGLAENEQFF. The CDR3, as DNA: TGTGCCAGCTCACCACAGGGACTAGCTGAAAATGAGCAGTTCTTC.

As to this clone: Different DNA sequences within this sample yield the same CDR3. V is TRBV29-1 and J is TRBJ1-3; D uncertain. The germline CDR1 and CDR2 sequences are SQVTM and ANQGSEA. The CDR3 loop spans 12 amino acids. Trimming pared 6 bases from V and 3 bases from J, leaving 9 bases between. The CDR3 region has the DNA TGCAGCGTAGCGGACGGTGGAAACACCATATATTTT. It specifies CSVADGGNTIYF.

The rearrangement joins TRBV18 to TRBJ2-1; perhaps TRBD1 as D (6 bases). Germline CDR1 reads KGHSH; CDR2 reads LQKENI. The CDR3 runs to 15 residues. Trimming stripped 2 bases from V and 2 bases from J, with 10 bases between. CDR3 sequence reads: CASSPMTGAYNEQFF. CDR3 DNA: TGTGCCAGCTCACCAATGACAGGCGCCTACAATGAGCAGTTCTTC.

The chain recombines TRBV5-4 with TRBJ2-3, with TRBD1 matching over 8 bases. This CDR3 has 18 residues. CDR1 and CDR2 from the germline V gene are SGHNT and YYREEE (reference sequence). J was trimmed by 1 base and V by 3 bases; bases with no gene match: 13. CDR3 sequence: CASSSGQGWGRGTDTQYF. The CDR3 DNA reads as TGTGCCAGCAGCTCTGGACAGGGTTGGGGGAGAGGCACAGATACGCAGTATTTT.

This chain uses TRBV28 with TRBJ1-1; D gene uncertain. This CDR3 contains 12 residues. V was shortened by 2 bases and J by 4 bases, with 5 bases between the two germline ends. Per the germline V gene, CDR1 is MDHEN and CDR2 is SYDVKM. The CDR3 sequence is CASSLVPTEAFF. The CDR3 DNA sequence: TGTGCCAGCAGTTTAGTCCCCACTGAAGCTTTCTTT.

The CDR3 DNA sequence: TGTGCCAGCAGCCGAATACAGGGGACAGGTAATGAAGCTTTCTTT. As protein: CASSRIQGTGNEAFF. V is TRBV7-2 and J is TRBJ1-1; 8 bases fit TRBD1. From germline, CDR1 is SGHTA and CDR2 FQGNSA. The V gene end was trimmed by 5 bases and the J gene end by 7 bases; junction bases not matched to a gene: 12. This CDR3 has 15 residues.

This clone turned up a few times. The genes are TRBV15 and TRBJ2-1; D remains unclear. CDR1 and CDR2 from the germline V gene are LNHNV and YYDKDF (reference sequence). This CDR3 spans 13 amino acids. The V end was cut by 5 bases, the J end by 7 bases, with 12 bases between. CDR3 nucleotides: TGTGCCACCAGCGAGAAATTGGGGAATGAGCAGTTCTTC. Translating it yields CATSEKLGNEQFF.

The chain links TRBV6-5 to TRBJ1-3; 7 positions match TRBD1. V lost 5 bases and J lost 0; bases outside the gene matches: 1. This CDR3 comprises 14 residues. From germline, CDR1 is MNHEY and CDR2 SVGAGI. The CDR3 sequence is CASSRQGSGNTIYF. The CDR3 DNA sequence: TGTGCCAGCAGTAGACAGGGCTCTGGAAACACCATATATTTT.

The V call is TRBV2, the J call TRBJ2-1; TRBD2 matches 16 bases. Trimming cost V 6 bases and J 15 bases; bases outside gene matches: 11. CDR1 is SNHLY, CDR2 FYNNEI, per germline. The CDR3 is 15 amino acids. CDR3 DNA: TGTGCCAGCAGAGGGACTAGCGGGAGGGCCCAGTCTCTGTTCTTC. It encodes CASRGTSGRAQSLFF.

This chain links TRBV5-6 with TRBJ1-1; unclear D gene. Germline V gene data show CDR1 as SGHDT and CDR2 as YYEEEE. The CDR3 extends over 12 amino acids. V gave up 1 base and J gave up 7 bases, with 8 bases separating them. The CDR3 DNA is TGTGCCAGCAGCTTGCGGGGAGGTGAAGCTTTCTTT. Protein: CASSLRGGEAFF.